Listed below are T cell receptor beta chains from one sample, sequenced in a study of T cell clonotyping in hematopoietic cell transplantation. Produced via immunoSEQ multiplex PCR; TCRdb's table is partial and in-frame only. Of fewer than 20,000 clones detected, approximately 87% appear once; the ten largest clones hold around 3.9%. Sequenced here: PBMCs, sampled 100 days after allogeneic stem cell transplant. The receptors stem from a male patient between 60 and 69 years old who had an allogeneic stem cell transplant from a related donor, so the T cells may come from the graft donor. Some clones in this sample may be carry-over from other donors' samples. Both conserved end residues are part of each CDR3. Fields, in order: J gene, V gene, D gene, clone size, CDR3 protein, CDR3 DNA. A D gene is named only where the DNA matches it firmly. Size is stated for part of the rows, as once, few or many counts, or as a class when the clone is expanded.

J: TRBJ1-2; V: TRBV6-6; D: TRBD1; size: .; CDR3: CASSLQGARGYTF; DNA: TGTGCCAGCAGTCTACAGGGGGCGCGGGGCTACACCTTC
J: TRBJ2-5; V: TRBV5-4; D: .; size: once; CDR3: CASSDIPEGTQYF; DNA: TGTGCCAGCAGCGATATTCCCGAAGGGACCCAGTACTTC
J: TRBJ1-4; V: TRBV11-3; D: .; size: few; CDR3: CASSSRGLGQEKLFF; DNA: TGTGCCAGCAGCTCCCGAGGGTTGGGGCAGGAAAAACTGTTTTTT
J: TRBJ1-1; V: TRBV14; D: .; size: .; CDR3: CASSQPDTNTEAFF; DNA: TGTGCCAGCAGCCAACCGGACACGAACACTGAAGCTTTCTTT
J: TRBJ2-7; V: TRBV7-2; D: TRBD2; size: .; CDR3: CASSRPGTSGGRNEQYF; DNA: TGTGCCAGCAGTCGACCTGGGACTAGCGGGGGCAGGAACGAGCAGTACTTC
J: TRBJ2-7; V: TRBV10-3; D: .; size: once; CDR3: CAIWRGIDEQYF; DNA: TGTGCCATCTGGAGAGGGATTGACGAGCAGTACTTC
J: TRBJ1-2; V: TRBV7-6; D: TRBD1; size: .; CDR3: CASSLGQGNGYTF; DNA: TGTGCCAGCAGCTTAGGACAGGGGAATGGCTACACCTTC
J: TRBJ1-2; V: TRBV7-9; D: TRBD1; size: .; CDR3: CASSGRQGPLLDGYTF; DNA: TGTGCCAGCAGCGGTAGACAGGGCCCCCTTCTCGACGGCTACACCTTC
J: TRBJ1-5; V: TRBV11-2; D: .; size: .; CDR3: CASSLGGRDQPQHF; DNA: TGTGCCAGCAGCTTAGGGGGTCGGGATCAGCCCCAGCATTTT
J: TRBJ2-2; V: TRBV5-4; D: TRBD1; size: .; CDR3: CASSIRDRDTGELFF; DNA: TGTGCCAGCAGCATCCGGGACAGGGACACCGGGGAGCTGTTTTTT
J: TRBJ1-5; V: TRBV21-1; D: .; size: once; CDR3: CASNLRDRGKRPQHF; DNA: TGTGCCAGCAATCTCCGAGACAGGGGAAAGAGGCCCCAGCATTTT
J: TRBJ1-1; V: TRBV29-1; D: .; size: .; CDR3: CSVEVDRNTEAFF; DNA: TGCAGCGTTGAAGTCGACAGAAACACTGAAGCTTTCTTT
J: TRBJ2-2; V: TRBV11-3; D: .; size: .; CDR3: CASTVFGDTGELFF; DNA: TGTGCCAGCACCGTCTTCGGGGACACCGGGGAGCTGTTTTTT
J: TRBJ1-2; V: TRBV6-5; D: TRBD1; size: few; CDR3: CASRKDRVVGYTF; DNA: TGTGCCAGCAGAAAGGACAGGGTAGTTGGCTACACCTTC
J: TRBJ2-3; V: TRBV6-5; D: .; size: .; CDR3: CASRRQRLADTQYF; DNA: TGTGCCAGCAGACGACAGAGGCTCGCAGATACGCAGTATTTT
J: TRBJ1-1; V: TRBV6-1; D: TRBD1; size: once; CDR3: CASSEFGQGALNTEAFF; DNA: TGTGCCAGCAGTGAATTCGGACAGGGGGCCTTAAACACTGAAGCTTTCTTT
J: TRBJ1-5; V: TRBV19; D: .; size: .; CDR3: CASSVGGSNQPQHF; DNA: TGTGCCAGTAGTGTCGGGGGTAGCAATCAGCCCCAGCATTTT
J: TRBJ1-2; V: TRBV11-2; D: .; size: .; CDR3: CASSLVGGVTEGYTF; DNA: TGTGCCAGCAGCTTAGTTGGGGGGGTAACGGAAGGCTACACCTTC
J: TRBJ1-1; V: TRBV19; D: .; size: .; CDR3: CASSIEYRAPAFF; DNA: TGTGCCAGTAGTATAGAATACAGGGCCCCAGCTTTCTTT
J: TRBJ1-5; V: TRBV28; D: .; size: .; CDR3: CASRGWGSPDSNQPQHF; DNA: TGTGCCAGCAGAGGGTGGGGCAGCCCTGATAGCAATCAGCCCCAGCATTTT
J: TRBJ1-1; V: TRBV4-3; D: TRBD1; size: .; CDR3: CASSYSGGGLGEAFF; DNA: TGCGCCAGCAGTTACTCAGGGGGGGGATTAGGTGAAGCTTTCTTT
J: TRBJ2-2; V: TRBV7-2; D: .; size: .; CDR3: CANRRQRGFTGELFF; DNA: TGTGCCAACCGACGACAACGAGGTTTCACCGGGGAGCTGTTTTTT